This T cell receptor beta chain was captured in a study of cytomegalovirus exposure and HLA in healthy donors. To note about this clone: As yet, its antigen is unknown.

This CDR3 region has 16 residues. Germline assignment: CDR1 SNHLY and CDR2 FYNNEI. The V end was cut by 3 bases, the J end by 2 bases, with 16 bases between. Primers for the PCR totalled 60 Vbeta and 13 Jbeta. Measured with immunoSEQ multiplex PCR; TCRdb has only the in-frame clones, and not every one. The sample includes around 200,000 clones, about 80% of them seen just once. Study-wide results and caveats: Rare TCR sequences predominated, though certain public TCRs were found in many donors. In an earlier analysis, in some 600 donors, most V segments appeared productive either ~90% or ~30% of the time.

This sequence was found in a woman between 55 and 75 years old in good health and CMV-seropositive. Sequenced input: PBMCs. The V call is TRBV2, the J call TRBJ2-5; possible D gene TRBD1, 6 bases. CDR3: CASSEGLPGAQETQYF. CDR3 bases: TGTGCCAGCAGTGAGGGCCTGCCAGGGGCGCAAGAGACCCAGTACTTC.